The TCR beta chain described here comes from a study of OX40 agonist ivuxolimab in advanced cancers. Study overall: Therapy given before enrollment (anti-PD-1, anti-PD-L1 or anti-CTLA-4) was allowed, and around 44% had some.

Assay: immunoSEQ multiplex PCR; the TCRdb copy retains only in-frame clones and omits some. The table lists under 100,000 clones, approximately 85% of them singletons. General study points: On average, CD8+ T cells showed a greater number of expanded clones than CD4+.

This clone is medium-sized by share. The antigen is unknown. This CDR3 comprises 12 residues. Trimming removed 5 bases from V and 7 bases from J, with 12 bases in between. Germline values: CDR1 SEHNR, CDR2 FQNEAQ (reference sequence). The genes are TRBV7-9 and TRBJ2-7; D ambiguous. Sequenced here: CD4+ or CD8+ T cells sorted from blood, sampled in a trial of the OX40 agonist ivuxolimab. The source of this sequence is an adult with an advanced solid tumor such as melanoma, head and neck, liver or kidney cancer. DNA for the CDR3: TGTGCCAGCAGCCCACGGACCGGGGAGCAGTACTTC. Translation: CASSPRTGEQYF. The full variable domain, in which reference TRBV7-9 and TRBJ2-7 provide the parts outside the CDR3, is DTGVSQNPRHKITKRGQNVTFRCDPISEHNRLYWYRQTLGQGPEFLTYFQNEAQLEKSRLLSDRFSAERPKGSFSTLEIQRTEQGDSAMYLCASSPRTGEQYFGPGTRLTVT.